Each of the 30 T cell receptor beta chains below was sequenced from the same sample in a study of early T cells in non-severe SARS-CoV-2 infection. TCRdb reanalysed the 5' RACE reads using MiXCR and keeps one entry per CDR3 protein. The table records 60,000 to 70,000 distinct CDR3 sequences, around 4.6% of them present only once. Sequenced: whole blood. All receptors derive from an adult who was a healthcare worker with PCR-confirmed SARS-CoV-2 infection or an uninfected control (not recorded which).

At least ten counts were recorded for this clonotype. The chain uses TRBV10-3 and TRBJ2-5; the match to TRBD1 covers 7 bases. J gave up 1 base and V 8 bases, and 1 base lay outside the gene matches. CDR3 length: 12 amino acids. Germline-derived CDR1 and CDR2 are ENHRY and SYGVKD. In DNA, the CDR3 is TGTGCCATCGGGACAGCCCAAGAGACCCAGTACTTC. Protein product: CAIGTAQETQYF.

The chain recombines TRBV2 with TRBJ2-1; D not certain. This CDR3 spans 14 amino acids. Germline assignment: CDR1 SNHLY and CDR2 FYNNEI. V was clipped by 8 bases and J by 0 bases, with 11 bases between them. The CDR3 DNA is TGTGCCAGCGCGTCGGATCCCTCCTACAATGAGCAGTTCTTC. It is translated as CASASDPSYNEQFF. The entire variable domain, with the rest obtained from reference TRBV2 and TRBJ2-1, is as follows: EPEVTQTPSHQVTQMGQEVILRCVPISNHLYFYWYRQILGQKVEFLVSFYNNEISEKSEIFDDQFSVERPDGSNFTLKIRSTKLEDSAMYFCASASDPSYNEQFFGPGTRLTVL.

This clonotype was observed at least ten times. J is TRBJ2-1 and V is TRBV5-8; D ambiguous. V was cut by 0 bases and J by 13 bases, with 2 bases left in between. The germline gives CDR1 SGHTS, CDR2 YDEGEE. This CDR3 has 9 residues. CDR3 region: CASSLAQFF. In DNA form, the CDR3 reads TGTGCCAGCAGCTTGGCCCAGTTCTTC.

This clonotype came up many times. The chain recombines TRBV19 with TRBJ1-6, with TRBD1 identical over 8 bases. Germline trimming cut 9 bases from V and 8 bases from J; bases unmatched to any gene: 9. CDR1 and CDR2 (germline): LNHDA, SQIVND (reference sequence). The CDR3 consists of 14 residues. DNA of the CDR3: TGTGCCAGCAGTGACGAGACAGGGGATTCACCCCTCCACTTT. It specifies CASSDETGDSPLHF.

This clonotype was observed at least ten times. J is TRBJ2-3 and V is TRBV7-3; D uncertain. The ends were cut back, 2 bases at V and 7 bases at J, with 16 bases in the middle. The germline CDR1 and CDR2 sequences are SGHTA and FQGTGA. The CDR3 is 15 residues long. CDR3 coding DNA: TGTGCCAGCAGCTTATCCGGAACGAACCAGAATACGCAGTATTTT. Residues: CASSLSGTNQNTQYF. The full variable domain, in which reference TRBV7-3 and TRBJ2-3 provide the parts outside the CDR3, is GAGVSQTPSNKVTEKGKYVELRCDPISGHTALYWYRQSLGQGPEFLIYFQGTGAADDSGLPNDRFFAVRPEGSVSTLKIQRTERGDSAVYLCASSLSGTNQNTQYFGPGTRLTVL.

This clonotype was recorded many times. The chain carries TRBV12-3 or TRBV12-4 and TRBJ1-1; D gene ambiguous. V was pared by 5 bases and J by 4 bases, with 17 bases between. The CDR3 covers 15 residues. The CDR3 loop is CASSPRLGWGTEAFF. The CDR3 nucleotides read TGTGCCAGCAGTCCCCGGTTAGGGTGGGGCACTGAAGCTTTCTTT.

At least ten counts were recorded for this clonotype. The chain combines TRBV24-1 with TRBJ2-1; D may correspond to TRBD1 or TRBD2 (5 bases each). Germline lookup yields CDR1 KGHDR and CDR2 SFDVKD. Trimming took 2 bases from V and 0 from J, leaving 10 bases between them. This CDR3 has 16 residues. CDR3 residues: CATSDSQGRSYNEQFF. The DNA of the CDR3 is TGTGCCACCAGTGATTCCCAGGGACGCTCCTACAATGAGCAGTTCTTC.

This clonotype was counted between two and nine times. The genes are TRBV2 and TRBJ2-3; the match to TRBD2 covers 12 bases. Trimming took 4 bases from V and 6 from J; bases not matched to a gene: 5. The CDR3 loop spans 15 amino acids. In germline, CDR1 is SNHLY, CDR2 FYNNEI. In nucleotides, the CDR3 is TGTGCCAGCAGTGCCAGGACTAGCGGGAAGGATACGCAGTATTTT. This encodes CASSARTSGKDTQYF.

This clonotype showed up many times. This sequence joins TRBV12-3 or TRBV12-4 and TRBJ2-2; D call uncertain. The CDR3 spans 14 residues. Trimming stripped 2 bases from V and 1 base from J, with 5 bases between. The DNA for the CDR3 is TGTGCCAGCAGTTTACTACTGAACACCGGGGAGCTGTTTTTT. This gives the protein CASSLLLNTGELFF.

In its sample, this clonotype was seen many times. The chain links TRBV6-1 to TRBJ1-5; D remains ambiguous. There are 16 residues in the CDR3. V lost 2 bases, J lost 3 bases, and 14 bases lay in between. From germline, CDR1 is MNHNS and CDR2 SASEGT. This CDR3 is CASSEQPQDTNQPQHF. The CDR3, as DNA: TGTGCCAGCAGTGAACAACCCCAAGATACCAATCAGCCCCAGCATTTT.

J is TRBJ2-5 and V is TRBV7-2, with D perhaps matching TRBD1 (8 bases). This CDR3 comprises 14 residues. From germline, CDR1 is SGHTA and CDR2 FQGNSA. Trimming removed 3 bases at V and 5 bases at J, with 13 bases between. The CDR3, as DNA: TGTGCCAGCAGCTTCAGGGGGCGGGAGGAGACCCAGTACTTC. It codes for CASSFRGREETQYF.

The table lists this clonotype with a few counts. DNA for the CDR3: TGCGCCAGCAGCCAACCCCTCCGAGATACCACAGATACGCAGTATTTT. It is translated as CASSQPLRDTTDTQYF. This sequence joins TRBV4-1 and TRBJ2-3; D call uncertain. The V and J ends lost 2 bases and 2 bases respectively, with 14 bases between them. This CDR3 is 16 amino acids long. CDR1 and CDR2 (germline): MGHRA, YSYEKL.

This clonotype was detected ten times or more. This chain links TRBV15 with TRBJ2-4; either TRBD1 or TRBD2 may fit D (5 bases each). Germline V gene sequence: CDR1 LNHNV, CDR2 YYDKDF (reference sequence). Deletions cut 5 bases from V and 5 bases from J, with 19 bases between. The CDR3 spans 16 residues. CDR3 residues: CATSPTTGQAQNIQYF. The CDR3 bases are TGTGCCACCAGCCCGACTACGGGGCAGGCCCAAAACATTCAGTACTTC.

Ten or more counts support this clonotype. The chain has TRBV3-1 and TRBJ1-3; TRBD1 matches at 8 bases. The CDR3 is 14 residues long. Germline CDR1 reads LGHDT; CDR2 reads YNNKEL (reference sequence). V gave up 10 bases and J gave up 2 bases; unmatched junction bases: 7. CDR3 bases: TGTGCCACAGGACAGGGTTTGACTGGAAACACCATATATTTT. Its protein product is CATGQGLTGNTIYF.

CDR3 bases: TGTGCCAGCAGCTTAGCGCTCACTAGCGGGGAAGAGACCCAGTACTTC. Protein: CASSLALTSGEETQYF. The rearrangement links TRBV7-9 to TRBJ2-5; 10 bases map to TRBD2. CDR3 length: 16 amino acids. With 0 bases clipped from V and 3 bases from J, the junction kept 4 bases outside the gene matches. Germline V gene sequence: CDR1 SEHNR, CDR2 FQNEAQ (reference sequence).

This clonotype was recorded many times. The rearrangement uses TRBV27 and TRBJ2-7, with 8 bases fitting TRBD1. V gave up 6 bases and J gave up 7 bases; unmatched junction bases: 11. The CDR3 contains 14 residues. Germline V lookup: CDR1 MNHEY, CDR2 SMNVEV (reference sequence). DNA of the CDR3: TGTGCCAGCAGCACCGGGACAGGTATAGGGGAGCAGTACTTC. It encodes CASSTGTGIGEQYF.

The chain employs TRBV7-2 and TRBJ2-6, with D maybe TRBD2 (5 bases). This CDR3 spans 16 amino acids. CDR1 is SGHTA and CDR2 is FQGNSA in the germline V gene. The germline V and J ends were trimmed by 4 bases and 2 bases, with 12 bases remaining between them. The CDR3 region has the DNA TGTGCCAGCAGCTATGCCGGGAACACTGGGGCCAACGTCCTGACTTTC. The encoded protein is CASSYAGNTGANVLTF.

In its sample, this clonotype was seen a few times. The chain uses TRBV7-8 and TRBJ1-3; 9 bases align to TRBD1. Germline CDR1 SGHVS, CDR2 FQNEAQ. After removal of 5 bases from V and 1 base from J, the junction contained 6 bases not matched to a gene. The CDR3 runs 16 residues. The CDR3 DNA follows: TGTGCCAGCAGCCAGGGACAGGGAAAATCTGGAAACACCATATATTTT. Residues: CASSQGQGKSGNTIYF.

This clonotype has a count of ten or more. CDR3 in DNA: TGTGCCAGCAGGCCTGGGGGAGCTAGCGGGAGTCGGGGCACAGATACGCAGTATTTT. It encodes CASRPGGASGSRGTDTQYF. The rearrangement joins TRBV28 to TRBJ2-3, with TRBD2 matching over 10 bases. CDR3 length: 19 residues. The trim removed 6 bases at V and 1 base at J, leaving 16 bases unmatched. Germline loops: CDR1 MDHEN, CDR2 SYDVKM.

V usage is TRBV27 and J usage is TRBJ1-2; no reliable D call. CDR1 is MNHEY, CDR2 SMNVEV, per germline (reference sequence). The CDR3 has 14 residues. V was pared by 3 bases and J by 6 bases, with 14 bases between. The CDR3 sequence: CASSFSGVGNGYTF. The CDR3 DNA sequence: TGTGCCAGCAGTTTCTCCGGGGTAGGAAATGGCTACACCTTC.

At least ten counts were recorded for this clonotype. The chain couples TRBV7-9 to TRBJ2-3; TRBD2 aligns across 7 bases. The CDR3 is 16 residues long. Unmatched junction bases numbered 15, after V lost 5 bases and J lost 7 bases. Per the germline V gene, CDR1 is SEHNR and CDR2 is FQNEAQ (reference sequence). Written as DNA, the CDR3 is TGTGCCAGCAGCCCGACCGGGCACCGGAGCGGGAATACGCAGTATTTT. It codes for CASSPTGHRSGNTQYF. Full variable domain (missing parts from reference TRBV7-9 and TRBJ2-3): DTGVSQNPRHKITKRGQNVTFRCDPISEHNRLYWYRQTLGQGPEFLTYFQNEAQLEKSRLLSDRFSAERPKGSFSTLEIQRTEQGDSAMYLCASSPTGHRSGNTQYFGPGTRLTVL.

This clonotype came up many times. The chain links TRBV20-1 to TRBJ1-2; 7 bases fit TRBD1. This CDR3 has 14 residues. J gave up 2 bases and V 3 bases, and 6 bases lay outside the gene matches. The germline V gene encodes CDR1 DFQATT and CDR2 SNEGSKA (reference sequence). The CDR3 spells CSASTIQGNYGYTF. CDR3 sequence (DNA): TGCAGTGCTAGCACGATACAGGGGAACTATGGCTACACCTTC.

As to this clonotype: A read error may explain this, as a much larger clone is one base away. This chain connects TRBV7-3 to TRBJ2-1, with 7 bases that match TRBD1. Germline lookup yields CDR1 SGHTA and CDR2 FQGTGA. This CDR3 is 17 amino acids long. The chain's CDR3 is CVSSFRTGRVGYNEQFF. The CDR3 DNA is TGTGTCAGCAGCTTCCGGACAGGAAGGGTCGGGTACAATGAGCAGTTCTTC. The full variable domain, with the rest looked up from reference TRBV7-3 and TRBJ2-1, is GAGVSQTPSNKVTEKGKYVELRCDPISGHTALYWYRQSLGQGPEFLIYFQGTGAADDSGLPNDRFFAVRPEGSVSTLKIQRTERGDSAVYLCVSSFRTGRVGYNEQFFGPGTRLTVL.

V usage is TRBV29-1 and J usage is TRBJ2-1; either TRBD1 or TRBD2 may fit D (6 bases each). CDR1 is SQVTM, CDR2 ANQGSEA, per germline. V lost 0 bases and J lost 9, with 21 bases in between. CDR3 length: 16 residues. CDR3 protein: CSVEDFGGRGAIEQFF. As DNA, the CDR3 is TGCAGCGTTGAAGATTTTGGGGGGCGAGGAGCGATTGAGCAGTTCTTC.

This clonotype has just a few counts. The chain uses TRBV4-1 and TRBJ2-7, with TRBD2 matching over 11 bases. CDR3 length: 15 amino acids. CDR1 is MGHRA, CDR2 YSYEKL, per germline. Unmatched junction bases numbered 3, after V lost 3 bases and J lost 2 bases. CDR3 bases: TGCGCCAGCAGCCACGGACTAGCGGGTGCCTACGAGCAGTACTTC. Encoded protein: CASSHGLAGAYEQYF.

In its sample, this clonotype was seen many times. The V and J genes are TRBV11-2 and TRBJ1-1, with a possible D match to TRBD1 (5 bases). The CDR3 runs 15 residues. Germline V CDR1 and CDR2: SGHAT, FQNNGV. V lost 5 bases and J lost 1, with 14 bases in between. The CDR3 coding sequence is TGTGCCAGCAGCCGTTACCCACAGGAGAACACTGAAGCTTTCTTT. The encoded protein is CASSRYPQENTEAFF. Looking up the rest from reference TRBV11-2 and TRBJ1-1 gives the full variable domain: EAGVAQSPRYKIIEKRQSVAFWCNPISGHATLYWYQQILGQGPKLLIQFQNNGVVDDSQLPKDRFSAERLKGVDSTLKIQPAKLEDSAVYLCASSRYPQENTEAFFGQGTRLTVV.

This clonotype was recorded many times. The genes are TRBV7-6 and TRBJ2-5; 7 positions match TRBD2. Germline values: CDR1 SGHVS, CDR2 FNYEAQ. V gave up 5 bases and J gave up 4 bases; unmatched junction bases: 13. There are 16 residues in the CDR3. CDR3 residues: CASSGQTKRERETQYF. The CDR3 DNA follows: TGTGCCAGCAGCGGGCAGACAAAGCGGGAAAGAGAGACCCAGTACTTC.

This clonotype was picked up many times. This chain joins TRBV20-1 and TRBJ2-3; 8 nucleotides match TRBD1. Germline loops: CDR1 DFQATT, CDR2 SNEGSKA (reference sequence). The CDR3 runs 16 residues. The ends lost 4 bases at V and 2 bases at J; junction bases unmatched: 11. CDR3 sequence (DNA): TGCAGTGCTAAACCCCTCGGGACAGGTCACACAGATACGCAGTATTTT. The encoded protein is CSAKPLGTGHTDTQYF.

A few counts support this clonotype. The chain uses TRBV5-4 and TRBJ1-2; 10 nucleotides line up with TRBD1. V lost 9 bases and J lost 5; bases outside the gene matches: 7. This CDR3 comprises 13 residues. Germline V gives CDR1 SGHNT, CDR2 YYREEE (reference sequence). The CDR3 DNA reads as TGTGCCACCCGGGACAGGGGTGCGTATGGCTACACCTTC. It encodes CATRDRGAYGYTF.

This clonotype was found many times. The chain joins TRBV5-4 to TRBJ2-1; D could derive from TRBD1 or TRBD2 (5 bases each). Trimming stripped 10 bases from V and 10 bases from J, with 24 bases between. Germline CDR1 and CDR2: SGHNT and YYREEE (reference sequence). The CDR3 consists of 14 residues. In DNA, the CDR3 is TGTGCCGGGGCCACAGCGGATGCCTCGGGGGAGCAGTTCTTC. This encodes CAGATADASGEQFF.